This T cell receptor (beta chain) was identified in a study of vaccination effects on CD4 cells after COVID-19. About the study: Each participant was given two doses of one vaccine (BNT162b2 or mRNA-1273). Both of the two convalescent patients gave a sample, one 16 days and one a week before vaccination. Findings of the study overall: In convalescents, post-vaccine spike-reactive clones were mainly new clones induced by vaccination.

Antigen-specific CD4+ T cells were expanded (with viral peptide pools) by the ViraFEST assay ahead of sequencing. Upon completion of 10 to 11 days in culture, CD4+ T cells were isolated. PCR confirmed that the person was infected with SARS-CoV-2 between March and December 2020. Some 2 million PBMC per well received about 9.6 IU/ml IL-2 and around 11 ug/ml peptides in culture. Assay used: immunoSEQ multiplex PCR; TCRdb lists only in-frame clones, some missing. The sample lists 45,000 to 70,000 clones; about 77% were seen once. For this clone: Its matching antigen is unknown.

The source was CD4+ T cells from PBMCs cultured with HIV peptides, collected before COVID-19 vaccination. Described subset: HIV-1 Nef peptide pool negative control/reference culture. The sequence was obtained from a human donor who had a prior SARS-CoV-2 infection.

The DNA of the CDR3 is TGTGCCAGCAGTTTTGACAGGGGAGGGCAGCCCCAGCATTTT. This translates into CASSFDRGGQPQHF. This sequence joins TRBV2 and TRBJ1-5; 8 nucleotides line up with TRBD1. The germline CDR1 and CDR2 sequences are SNHLY and FYNNEI. The CDR3 runs 14 residues. The J segment lost 7 bases and the V segment lost 5 bases, leaving 7 bases of the junction unmatched.